What follows are 5 T cell receptor beta chains derived from one specimen sequenced in a study of chemoradiotherapy in HPV16-positive cancers. This table comes from immunoSEQ multiplex PCR, and its TCRdb copy is limited to in-frame clones, with some not included. The sample has 9,500 to 15,000 clones; 55% to 65% are singletons. Collection of the sample occurred from a patient who underwent chemoradiotherapy. The receptor source for this set is a human donor with HPV-associated anogenital cancer.

This clone was recorded a few times. The V call is TRBV5-4, the J call TRBJ1-1, with 8 bases identical to TRBD1. Germline values: CDR1 SGHNT, CDR2 YYREEE (reference sequence). The CDR3 is made up of 13 amino acids. V gave up 4 bases and J gave up 8 bases; unmatched junction bases: 7. CDR3 loop: CASSGTRDREAFF. CDR3 bases: TGTGCCAGCAGCGGAACCCGGGACAGGGAAGCTTTCTTT. The whole variable domain, remainder taken from reference TRBV5-4 and TRBJ1-1, is ETGVTQSPTHLIKTRGQQVTLRCSSQSGHNTVSWYQQALGQGPQFIFQYYREEENGRGNFPPRFSGLQFPNYSSELNVNALELDDSALYLCASSGTRDREAFFGQGTRLTVV.

The chain joins TRBV5-6 to TRBJ1-2; no clear D. The CDR3 is 12 residues long. CDR1 is SGHDT and CDR2 is YYEEEE in the germline V gene. With 3 bases removed from V and 7 bases from J, the gap between germline ends came to 10 bases. In DNA form, the CDR3 reads TGTGCCAGCAGCTCAACGGACTGTGGCTACACCTTC. This codes for CASSSTDCGYTF.

The V and J genes are TRBV7-8 and TRBJ1-1, with a weak D call TRBD1 (5 bases). CDR3 length: 14 residues. The germline V and J ends were trimmed by 6 bases and 2 bases, with 13 bases remaining between them. The germline V gene encodes CDR1 SGHVS and CDR2 FQNEAQ. The CDR3 loop is CASRPWDGNTEAFF. DNA for the CDR3: TGTGCCAGCAGACCTTGGGACGGTAACACTGAAGCTTTCTTT.

The rearrangement joins TRBV20-1 to TRBJ2-7; D is ambiguous. V dropped 6 bases and J dropped 2 bases, with 8 bases sitting between them. The V gene's germline CDR1 is DFQATT and CDR2 SNEGSKA (reference sequence). The CDR3 runs 11 residues. Here the CDR3 reads CSASDPYEQYF. The CDR3 nucleotides read TGCAGTGCGTCAGACCCCTACGAGCAGTACTTC.

The chain links TRBV6-6 to TRBJ2-7, with 8 bases fitting TRBD2. Trimming took 0 bases from V and 0 from J; bases not matched to a gene: 4. The CDR3 loop spans 16 amino acids. Germline lookup yields CDR1 MNHNY and CDR2 SVGAGI (reference sequence). CDR3 protein: CASSYSASGGSYEQYF. The CDR3 DNA reads as TGTGCCAGCAGTTACTCAGCCAGCGGGGGCTCCTACGAGCAGTACTTC.